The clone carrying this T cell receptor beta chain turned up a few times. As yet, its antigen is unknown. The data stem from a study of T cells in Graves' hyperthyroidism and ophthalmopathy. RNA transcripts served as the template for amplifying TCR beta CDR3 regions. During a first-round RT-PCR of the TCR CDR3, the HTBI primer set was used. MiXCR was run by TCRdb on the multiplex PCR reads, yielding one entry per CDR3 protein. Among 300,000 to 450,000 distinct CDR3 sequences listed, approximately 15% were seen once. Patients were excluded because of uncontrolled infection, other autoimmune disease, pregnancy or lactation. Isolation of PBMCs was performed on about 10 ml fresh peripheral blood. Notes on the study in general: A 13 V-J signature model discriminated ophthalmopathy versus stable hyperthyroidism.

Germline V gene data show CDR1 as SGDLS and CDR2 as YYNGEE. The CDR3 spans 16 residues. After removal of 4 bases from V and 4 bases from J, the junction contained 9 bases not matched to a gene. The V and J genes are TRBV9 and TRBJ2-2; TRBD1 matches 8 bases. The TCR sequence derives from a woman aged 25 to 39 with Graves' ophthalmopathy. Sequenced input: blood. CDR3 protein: CASSPRTGSGTGELFF. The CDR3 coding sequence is TGTGCCAGCAGCCCCCGGACAGGGTCGGGCACCGGGGAGCTGTTTTTT.